These 28 T cell receptor beta chains came from one sample sequenced in a study of blood T cells in healthy people across ages (dated by TCRdb to between 2014 and 2017). Libraries were constructed by 5' RACE. TCRdb names Illumina HiSeq 2500 as the instrument used. A second roughly 7 to 11 cycle PCR used a sample-barcoded 5' primer and a J-beta primer mix. TCRdb's own reprocessing of the public reads used fastp at Q25 and MiXCR and kept productive beta chains. Rows merge per CDR3 protein into single entries with the most common DNA and genes. Counted in this sample were fewer than 950,000 distinct CDR3 sequences; roughly 50% of them appeared once. The ten largest clones add up to approximately 40% of the sample. Sequenced input: blood. The receptors derive from a man older than 75 in good health.

The chain combines TRBV29-1 with TRBJ1-4; D is perhaps TRBD1 (5 bases). The V and J ends lost 6 bases and 5 bases respectively, with 10 bases between them. The CDR3 length is 12 residues. Per germline, CDR1 SQVTM and CDR2 ANQGSEA. The CDR3 DNA reads as TGCAGCGTGAAGTCAGGGAATGAAAAACTGTTTTTT. It is translated as CSVKSGNEKLFF. The full variable domain, completed using reference TRBV29-1 and TRBJ1-4, is SAVISQKPSRDICQRGTSLTIQCQVDSQVTMMFWYRQQPGQSLTLIATANQGSEATYESGFVIDKFPISRPNLTFSTLTVSNMSPEDSSIYLCSVKSGNEKLFFGSGTQLSVL.

The rearrangement uses TRBV5-1 and TRBJ2-2; D unclear. This CDR3 contains 15 residues. Germline V gene data show CDR1 as SGHRS and CDR2 as YFSETQ. Trimming cost V 6 bases and J 1 base, with 13 bases left between them. The CDR3 protein is CASTKDERNTGELFF. The CDR3 nucleotides are TGCGCCAGCACAAAGGACGAGAGGAACACCGGGGAGCTGTTTTTT.

This rearrangement joins TRBV5-6 to TRBJ2-1; 9 nucleotides match TRBD1. The CDR3 has 15 amino acids. From germline, CDR1 is SGHDT and CDR2 YYEEEE. J was trimmed by 12 bases and V by 3 bases; bases with no gene match: 13. CDR3 nucleotides: TGTGCCAGCAGCTCAACAGGGGGCGGGGGACTACTGCAGTTCTTC. Its protein product is CASSSTGGGGLLQFF.

This clonotype occurred once. The gene calls are TRBV12-3 or TRBV12-4 and TRBJ2-4; D may be TRBD2 (5 bases). The J call may be faulty, since TRBJ2-7 better matches the DNA end. The CDR3 loop spans 12 amino acids. CDR3 DNA sequence: TGTGCCAGCAGTCGACTAAGGGACGAGCAGTACTTC. Translation: CASSRLRDEQYF.

The rearrangement joins TRBV5-1 to TRBJ2-1; 16 nucleotides line up with TRBD2. This CDR3 comprises 18 residues. With V trimmed by 2 bases and J by 7 bases, 9 bases remained unmatched. The germline CDR1 and CDR2 sequences are SGHRS and YFSETQ. CDR3 nucleotides: TGCGCCAGCAGCTTTTCCGGGACTAGCGGGAGGGCCGCGAATGAGCAGTTCTTC. Residues: CASSFSGTSGRAANEQFF.

This clonotype has only a few counts. This chain connects TRBV2 to TRBJ2-4, with a tentative D call TRBD1 (6 bases). Germline CDR1 reads SNHLY; CDR2 reads FYNNEI. This CDR3 comprises 11 residues. Trimming removed 10 bases at V and 8 bases at J, with 12 bases between. The CDR3 region is CAIDSGDIQYF. The CDR3 region has the DNA TGTGCCATCGATTCAGGGGACATTCAGTACTTC.

The chain employs TRBV29-1 and TRBJ1-1, with a weak D call TRBD1 (5 bases). With 3 bases removed from V and 0 bases from J, the gap between germline ends came to 11 bases. The CDR3 covers 14 residues. CDR1 is SQVTM, CDR2 ANQGSEA, per germline. The CDR3 sequence is CSVDNPGLNTEAFF. The CDR3 nucleotides read TGCAGCGTTGATAATCCGGGGCTGAACACTGAAGCTTTCTTT. The whole variable domain, filled in from reference TRBV29-1 and TRBJ1-1, reads SAVISQKPSRDICQRGTSLTIQCQVDSQVTMMFWYRQQPGQSLTLIATANQGSEATYESGFVIDKFPISRPNLTFSTLTVSNMSPEDSSIYLCSVDNPGLNTEAFFGQGTRLTVV.

The table lists this clonotype with a few counts. This chain links TRBV27 with TRBJ2-7; possibly TRBD2 for D (5 bases). Trimming cost V 3 bases and J 6 bases, with 18 bases left between them. The CDR3 is made up of 15 amino acids. Germline values: CDR1 MNHEY, CDR2 SMNVEV (reference sequence). CDR3 region: CASSLLSAAGVEQYF. The DNA of the CDR3 is TGTGCCAGCAGTTTGCTATCTGCGGCCGGGGTCGAGCAGTACTTC.

The DNA of the CDR3 is TGTGCCAGCAGCTTAAGGATGGCGGGAGGCGGCGGTGAGCAGTACTTC. Its protein product is CASSLRMAGGGGEQYF. V and J are TRBV5-6 and TRBJ2-5, with 8 bases identical to TRBD2. Germline assignment: CDR1 SGHDT and CDR2 YYEEEE. The CDR3 is 16 residues long. The V gene end was trimmed by 2 bases and the J gene end by 11 bases; junction bases not matched to a gene: 17.

The chain joins TRBV9 to TRBJ2-5; D remains ambiguous. The last part of the DNA fits TRBJ2-7 better; the J call may be wrong. The germline V gene encodes CDR1 SGDLS and CDR2 YYNGEE. The CDR3 totals 14 residues. CDR3 sequence reads: CASSPEIRAYEQYF. The DNA for the CDR3 is TGTGCCAGCAGCCCGGAGATCCGGGCCTACGAGCAGTACTTC.

The sample holds many counts of this clonotype. The chain joins TRBV5-1 to TRBJ1-2; the D gene is possibly TRBD1 (5 bases). Germline lookup yields CDR1 SGHRS and CDR2 YFSETQ. This CDR3 comprises 14 residues. Trimming removed 4 bases from V and 6 bases from J, with 16 bases in between. The DNA for the CDR3 is TGCGCCAGCAGCCACCGGGAACTAGGGGATGGCTACACCTTC. Its translation: CASSHRELGDGYTF.

A few counts support this clonotype. The rearrangement links TRBV6-5 to TRBJ2-3; TRBD1 matches at 7 bases. The junction had 9 bases not matched to a gene; V was cut back by 5 bases and J by 1 base. The CDR3 is 16 residues long. Germline CDR1 reads MNHEY; CDR2 reads SVGAGI. In DNA form, the CDR3 reads TGTGCCAGCAGTCCGACGCGACAGGGCCGCACAGATACGCAGTATTTT. Its protein is CASSPTRQGRTDTQYF.

This clonotype was detected a few times. The gene calls are TRBV7-9 and TRBJ2-1; tentatively, D is TRBD2 (5 bases). CDR1 and CDR2 from the germline V gene are SEHNR and FQNEAQ (reference sequence). Deletions cut 4 bases from V and 11 bases from J, with 12 bases between. This CDR3 spans 12 amino acids. The CDR3 DNA sequence: TGTGCCAGCAGCTCCGGCCGGGGAAAGCAGTTCTTC. Its translation is CASSSGRGKQFF. The full variable domain, completed using reference TRBV7-9 and TRBJ2-1, is DTGVSQNPRHKITKRGQNVTFRCDPISEHNRLYWYRQTLGQGPEFLTYFQNEAQLEKSRLLSDRFSAERPKGSFSTLEIQRTEQGDSAMYLCASSSGRGKQFFGPGTRLTVL.

As to this clonotype: The junction and the germline gene differ at one end; a read error may be behind it. This chain connects TRBV27 to TRBJ1-2, with a weak D call TRBD1 (5 bases). The CDR3 covers 17 residues. CDR1 is MNHEY, CDR2 SMNVEV, per germline (reference sequence). The CDR3 here is CASSKTVPLSNNCGYTF. The CDR3 bases are TGTGCCAGCAGTAAGACAGTCCCCTTAAGCAATAACTGTGGCTACACCTTC.

Notes on this clonotype: The junction departs from germline at one end; a sequencing error may be responsible. The rearrangement joins TRBV28 to TRBJ2-1; 8 bases are shared with TRBD2. Germline V lookup: CDR1 MDHEN, CDR2 SYDVKM. There are 16 residues in the CDR3. The CDR3 here is CASSFSTGGPLREQIF. In DNA form, the CDR3 reads TGTGCCAGCAGTTTCTCTACGGGAGGGCCTCTGAGAGAGCAGATCTTC.

The chain combines TRBV7-8 with TRBJ2-7; 8 bases are shared with TRBD1. This CDR3 contains 18 residues. From germline, CDR1 is SGHVS and CDR2 FQNEAQ. The ends lost 2 bases at V and 2 bases at J; junction bases unmatched: 14. CDR3 sequence (DNA): TGTGCCAGCAGCTTATCCGGGGCCTCAGGGGGCGTCGCCTACGAGCAGTACTTC. It translates to CASSLSGASGGVAYEQYF.

This chain connects TRBV6-2 or TRBV6-3 to TRBJ2-5; 9 bases line up with TRBD1. TRBJ2-7 matches the DNA end more closely, so the J call is doubtful. The CDR3 runs 15 residues. Germline lookup yields CDR1 MNHEY and CDR2 SVGEGT. This CDR3 reads CASRLPGQGGCEQYF. CDR3 nucleotides: TGTGCCAGCAGGCTTCCGGGACAGGGAGGTTGCGAGCAGTACTTC.

This clonotype has a handful of counts. The chain combines TRBV7-2 with TRBJ2-3; D not resolved. V dropped 8 bases and J dropped 0 bases, with 9 bases sitting between them. CDR3 size: 13 residues. Germline assignment: CDR1 SGHTA and CDR2 FQGNSA. The CDR3 region is CASQTRSTDTQYF. As DNA, the CDR3 is TGTGCCAGCCAAACGAGGAGCACAGATACGCAGTATTTT.

The genes are TRBV10-1 and TRBJ2-7; TRBD1 agrees at 7 bases. Germline V CDR1 and CDR2: WNHNN, SYGVQD (reference sequence). This CDR3 has 13 amino acids. The V segment lost 5 bases and the J segment 5 bases; nucleotides outside the gene matches: 6. The CDR3 DNA reads as TGCGCCAGCAGTATTGGGACAGCGGACGAGCAGTACTTC. Its protein product is CASSIGTADEQYF.

This clonotype was counted at least ten times. This chain links TRBV29-1 with TRBJ2-5; 10 bases fit TRBD2. Unmatched junction bases numbered 10, after V lost 4 bases and J lost 11 bases. The CDR3 has 13 amino acids. Germline V CDR1 and CDR2: SQVTM, ANQGSEA. CDR3 loop: CSVALAGVGEQYF. DNA of the CDR3: TGCAGCGTTGCTCTAGCGGGAGTGGGTGAGCAGTACTTC.

V gene TRBV27 combines with J gene TRBJ2-7; 7 positions agree with TRBD1. V was pared by 8 bases and J by 7 bases, with 8 bases of the junction left unmatched. The CDR3 extends over 12 amino acids. Germline values: CDR1 MNHEY, CDR2 SMNVEV (reference sequence). The CDR3 loop reads CASVGQAREQYF. CDR3 DNA sequence: TGTGCCAGCGTTGGACAGGCTAGGGAGCAGTACTTC.

This sequence joins TRBV7-2 and TRBJ2-5; weak D call: TRBD1 (5 bases). CDR1 and CDR2 (germline): SGHTA, FQGNSA. The CDR3 length is 13 residues. V was cut by 5 bases and J by 1 base, with 8 bases left in between. The CDR3 nucleotides are TGTGCCAGCAGCAGACAGAGCCAAGAGACCCAGTACTTC. Translation: CASSRQSQETQYF.

The rearrangement links TRBV2 to TRBJ2-3, with D possibly TRBD2 on 7 matching bases. The CDR3 runs to 19 residues. The V gene lost 4 bases and the J gene lost 14 bases, with 37 bases spanning the gap. Germline V gives CDR1 SNHLY, CDR2 FYNNEI. The chain's CDR3 is CASSVRQVDPRTAGRDAYF. CDR3 DNA: TGTGCCAGCAGTGTTAGACAGGTTGACCCTCGGACAGCGGGAAGAGACGCGTATTTT.

Only a few counts were recorded for this clonotype. The chain combines TRBV3-1 with TRBJ2-1; D gene ambiguous. This CDR3 comprises 14 residues. Deletions cut 7 bases from V and 0 bases from J, with 10 bases between. CDR1 is LGHDT and CDR2 is YNNKEL in the germline V gene (reference sequence). CDR3 DNA: TGTGCCAGCACCCGCGCCGGCTCCTACAATGAGCAGTTCTTC. This translates into CASTRAGSYNEQFF.

The chain is built from TRBV7-6 and TRBJ2-6, with 8 bases matching TRBD1. V lost 3 bases, J lost 3 bases, and 4 bases stayed unmatched. Germline CDR1 reads SGHVS; CDR2 reads FNYEAQ. This CDR3 has 16 amino acids. The CDR3 sequence: CASSLPRGLGANVLTF. The CDR3 coding sequence is TGTGCCAGCAGCTTGCCCAGGGGGCTTGGGGCCAACGTCCTGACTTTC.

The CDR3 is CASSTGGRADYEQYF. The CDR3 nucleotides read TGTGCCAGCAGTACTGGCGGGAGGGCGGATTACGAGCAGTACTTC. The chain carries TRBV6-2 or TRBV6-3 and TRBJ2-7; 9 nucleotides line up with TRBD2. V lost 5 bases and J lost 4; bases outside the gene matches: 9. CDR1 and CDR2 (germline): MNHEY, SVGEGT. This CDR3 has 15 amino acids.

The CDR3 DNA sequence: TGTGCCTGGAGTGTACGGGACGCCGCCCACGAGCAGTACTTC. This gives the protein CAWSVRDAAHEQYF. The genes are TRBV30 and TRBJ2-4; possibly TRBD1 or TRBD2 for D (5 bases each). The end of the DNA is better explained by TRBJ2-7, so the J call may be wrong. This CDR3 region has 14 residues. Looked up from germline, CDR1 is GTSNPN and CDR2 is SVGIG (reference sequence).

The genes are TRBV7-2 and TRBJ2-5; D unresolved. Germline CDR1 reads SGHTA; CDR2 reads FQGNSA. The V end was cut by 5 bases, the J end by 1 base, with 11 bases between. The CDR3 extends over 14 amino acids. The CDR3 bases are TGTGCCAGCAGCCGCACAATAGCCCAAGAGACCCAGTACTTC. It codes for CASSRTIAQETQYF.